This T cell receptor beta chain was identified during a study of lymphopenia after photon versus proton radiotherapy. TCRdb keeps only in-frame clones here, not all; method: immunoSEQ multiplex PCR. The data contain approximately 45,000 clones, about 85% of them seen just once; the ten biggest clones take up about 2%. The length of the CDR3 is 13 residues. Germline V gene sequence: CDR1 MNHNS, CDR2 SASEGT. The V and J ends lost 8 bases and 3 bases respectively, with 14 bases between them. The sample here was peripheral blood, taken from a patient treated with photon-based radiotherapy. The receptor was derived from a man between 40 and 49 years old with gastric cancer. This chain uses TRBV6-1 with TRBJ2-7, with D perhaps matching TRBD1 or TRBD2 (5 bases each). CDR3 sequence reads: CASRDQRRYEQYF. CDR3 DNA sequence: TGTGCCAGCCGGGACCAACGACGCTACGAGCAGTACTTC.